This T cell receptor beta chain was captured in a study of cytomegalovirus exposure and HLA in healthy donors. Trimming took off 5 bases at V and 0 bases at J, with 14 bases between the two ends. The CDR3 spans 16 residues. Germline V gene sequence: CDR1 SNHLY, CDR2 FYNNEI. 13 Jbeta primers and 60 Vbeta primers were used for the PCR. TCRdb's copy holds only in-frame clones and misses some; the assay was immunoSEQ multiplex PCR. The sample shows approximately 150,000 clones, 80% to 90% of them seen only once. The sequencing input was PBMCs. The chain combines TRBV2 with TRBJ1-5; D perhaps matches TRBD1 (6 bases). The clonotype was recovered from a woman younger than 45 in good health and CMV-seropositive. The CDR3 sequence is CASSSSTGHSNQPQHF. For the CDR3, the DNA is TGTGCCAGCAGTTCGTCGACAGGCCATAGCAATCAGCCCCAGCATTTT.